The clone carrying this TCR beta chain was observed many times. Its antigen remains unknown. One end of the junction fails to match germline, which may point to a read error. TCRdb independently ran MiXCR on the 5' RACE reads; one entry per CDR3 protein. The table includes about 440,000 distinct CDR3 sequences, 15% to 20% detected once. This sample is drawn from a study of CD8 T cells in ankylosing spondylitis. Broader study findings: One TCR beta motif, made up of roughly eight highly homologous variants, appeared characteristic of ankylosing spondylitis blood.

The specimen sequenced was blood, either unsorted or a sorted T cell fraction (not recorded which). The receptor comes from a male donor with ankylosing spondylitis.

CDR3 in amino acids: CASSLVSGSSYNEQFF. The CDR3 bases are TGCGCCAGCAGCTTGGTTAGCGGGAGCTCCTACAATGAGCAGTTCTTC. The V call is TRBV7-2, the J call TRBJ2-1; TRBD2 matches at 9 bases. This CDR3 is 16 amino acids long. Germline CDR1 SGHTA, CDR2 FQGNSA.